These T cell receptor beta chains were read from a single sample in a study of Tregs in tolerant kidney transplant recipients. Profiling relied on immunoSEQ multiplex PCR, and the TCRdb table lists in-frame clones only, not all of them. The sample has 68,000 or so clones, 80% to 85% seen once. The sequenced sample consisted of CD4+ T cells from blood. The receptors here all came from a human donor in good health. CDR3s include the opening cysteine and the closing phenylalanine or tryptophan. Each record gives: J gene, V gene, clone size, D gene, CDR3 length, CDR3 protein, CDR3 DNA. The D gene is left open where the match is weak. Rows may omit the clone size; those that give it use once, few, many or a size class.

J: TRBJ2-3
V: TRBV11-2
size: -
D: -
length: 16
CDR3: CASTGRSGPRTDTQYF
DNA: TGTGCCAGCACCGGTAGGTCGGGACCCCGCACAGATACGCAGTATTTT

J: TRBJ2-7
V: TRBV11-2
size: -
D: -
length: 13
CDR3: CASRPTRTYEQYF
DNA: TGTGCCAGCAGGCCTACTAGGACCTACGAGCAGTACTTC

J: TRBJ1-1
V: TRBV5-1
size: once
D: -
length: 14
CDR3: CASSFLTPDTEAFF
DNA: TGCGCCAGCAGCTTTCTAACCCCGGACACTGAAGCTTTCTTT

J: TRBJ1-5
V: TRBV28
size: few
D: -
length: 17
CDR3: CASTSSALGGLNQPQHF
DNA: TGTGCCAGCACCTCTTCCGCATTGGGGGGGCTCAATCAGCCCCAGCATTTT

J: TRBJ1-2
V: TRBV11-2
size: -
D: TRBD1
length: 14
CDR3: CASSLTGNPYGYTF
DNA: TGTGCCAGCAGCTTGACAGGGAACCCCTATGGCTACACCTTC

J: TRBJ2-5
V: TRBV10-3
size: -
D: TRBD2
length: 14
CDR3: CAISEAGVRETQYF
DNA: TGTGCCATCAGTGAGGCGGGGGTACGGGAGACCCAGTACTTC

J: TRBJ1-3
V: TRBV9
size: -
D: -
length: 18
CDR3: CASSPRDRSALSGNTIYF
DNA: TGTGCCAGCAGCCCCCGTGACAGGTCTGCGCTCTCTGGAAACACCATATATTTT

J: TRBJ2-3
V: TRBV5-1
size: -
D: -
length: 12
CDR3: CASSLVVDTQYF
DNA: TGCGCCAGCAGCTTGGTGGTAGATACGCAGTATTTT

J: TRBJ1-1
V: TRBV5-1
size: once
D: -
length: 13
CDR3: CASSLGANTEAFF
DNA: TGCGCCAGCAGCTTGGGTGCGAACACTGAAGCTTTCTTT

J: TRBJ1-5
V: TRBV18
size: -
D: -
length: 14
CDR3: CASSPSGGTQPQHF
DNA: TGTGCCAGCTCACCATCAGGAGGGACCCAGCCCCAGCATTTT

J: TRBJ1-1
V: TRBV5-4
size: -
D: -
length: 16
CDR3: CASSLSPWGKNTEAFF
DNA: TGTGCCAGCAGCTTGTCCCCGTGGGGAAAGAACACTGAAGCTTTCTTT

J: TRBJ1-4
V: TRBV5-1
size: once
D: -
length: 12
CDR3: CASSLDEGKLFF
DNA: TGCGCCAGCAGCTTGGATGAGGGTAAACTGTTTTTT

J: TRBJ2-1
V: TRBV7-2
size: -
D: -
length: 14
CDR3: CASSTGTVSNEQFF
DNA: TGTGCCAGCAGCACCGGGACGGTTTCCAATGAGCAGTTCTTC

J: TRBJ2-7
V: TRBV5-1
size: -
D: TRBD2
length: 16
CDR3: CASSLVGGAGGREQYF
DNA: TGCGCCAGCAGCTTGGTGGGCGGTGCGGGAGGTCGCGAGCAGTACTTC

J: TRBJ1-4
V: TRBV25-1
size: -
D: -
length: 14
CDR3: CASGVAGANEKLFF
DNA: TGTGCCAGCGGCGTGGCAGGGGCTAATGAAAAACTGTTTTTT

J: TRBJ1-2
V: TRBV28
size: medium-sized
D: -
length: 12
CDR3: CASSGLIYGYTF
DNA: TGTGCCAGCAGCGGGCTAATTTATGGCTACACCTTC

J: TRBJ2-3
V: TRBV7-9
size: -
D: -
length: 14
CDR3: CASSVDQGGDTQYF
DNA: TGTGCCAGCAGCGTAGATCAAGGGGGGGATACGCAGTATTTT

J: TRBJ2-3
V: TRBV13
size: -
D: TRBD2
length: 18
CDR3: CASSSVKSTSGSADTQYF
DNA: TGTGCCAGCAGCTCCGTCAAATCTACTAGCGGGAGTGCAGATACGCAGTATTTT

J: TRBJ1-1
V: TRBV6-5
size: -
D: -
length: 15
CDR3: CASTNGWWVNTEAFF
DNA: TGTGCCAGCACTAATGGGTGGTGGGTGAACACTGAAGCTTTCTTT

J: TRBJ2-4
V: TRBV12-5
size: -
D: TRBD1
length: 14
CDR3: CASETGTGANIQYF
DNA: TGTGCTAGTGAAACCGGGACAGGGGCCAACATTCAGTACTTC

J: TRBJ1-5
V: TRBV27
size: -
D: TRBD1
length: 14
CDR3: CASSPTGLDQPQHF
DNA: TGTGCCAGCAGCCCGACAGGGCTAGATCAGCCCCAGCATTTT

J: TRBJ1-1
V: TRBV2
size: -
D: TRBD1
length: 15
CDR3: CANLDRAKRNPEAFF
DNA: TGTGCCAACCTAGACAGGGCGAAAAGAAACCCTGAAGCTTTCTTT

J: TRBJ1-1
V: TRBV29-1
size: -
D: -
length: 13
CDR3: CSVHRDGLTEAFF
DNA: TGCAGCGTTCACCGGGACGGCCTCACTGAAGCTTTCTTT

J: TRBJ1-2
V: TRBV7-2
size: -
D: TRBD1
length: 14
CDR3: CASSSDRGRNGYTF
DNA: TGTGCCAGCAGCTCGGACAGGGGCAGAAATGGCTACACCTTC

J: TRBJ1-2
V: TRBV4-2
size: -
D: -
length: 12
CDR3: CASSQDGEIDTF
DNA: TGTGCCAGCAGCCAAGACGGGGAAATCGACACCTTC

J: TRBJ1-1
V: TRBV14
size: few
D: -
length: 15
CDR3: CASSEQGLVNTEAFF
DNA: TGTGCCAGCAGCGAACAGGGATTAGTGAACACTGAAGCTTTCTTT

J: TRBJ2-5
V: TRBV10-3
size: once
D: TRBD2
length: 15
CDR3: CAIRSSGGASETQYF
DNA: TGTGCCATCAGATCTAGCGGGGGGGCAAGTGAGACCCAGTACTTC

J: TRBJ2-7
V: TRBV7-2
size: -
D: -
length: 14
CDR3: CASSLARGLYEQYF
DNA: TGTGCCAGCAGCTTAGCGCGGGGACTTTACGAGCAGTACTTC

J: TRBJ2-5
V: TRBV27
size: -
D: TRBD2
length: 15
CDR3: CASSGLAGRGETQYF
DNA: TGTGCCAGCAGTGGACTAGCGGGGAGAGGGGAGACCCAGTACTTC

J: TRBJ2-5
V: TRBV25-1
size: -
D: TRBD1
length: 16
CDR3: CASSGGNRGVLETQYF
DNA: TGTGCCAGCAGTGGAGGGAACAGGGGGGTCTTGGAGACCCAGTACTTC

J: TRBJ1-3
V: TRBV9
size: -
D: -
length: 18
CDR3: CASSESELGGYSGNTIYF
DNA: TGTGCCAGCAGCGAATCAGAATTGGGGGGCTACTCTGGAAACACCATATATTTT

J: TRBJ1-3
V: TRBV7-2
size: -
D: -
length: 15
CDR3: CASSLVGRSGNTIYF
DNA: TGTGCCAGCAGCTTGGTCGGCCGCTCTGGAAACACCATATATTTT